The clone carrying this TCR beta chain appeared once. Its target is not known. The data stem from a study of graft-versus-host responses after intestinal transplantation. With 2 bases clipped from V and 3 bases from J, the junction kept 8 bases outside the gene matches. The CDR3 loop spans 16 amino acids. The V gene's germline CDR1 is SGHRS and CDR2 YFSETQ. Here immunoSEQ multiplex PCR was the method, and the copy in TCRdb shows in-frame clones only, minus some. This table holds tens of thousands of clones, 70% to 90% found once. The chain couples TRBV5-1 to TRBJ2-1; 7 positions agree with TRBD1. The clonotype was recovered from a human donor who received an intestinal transplant. The sample was unstimulated CD8+ T cells sorted from spleen or lymph node cells, taken before intestinal transplant. The CDR3 DNA reads as TGCGCCAGCAGCTTTGGCGTCAGGGGGTACTACAATGAGCAGTTCTTC. This sequence encodes CASSFGVRGYYNEQFF.